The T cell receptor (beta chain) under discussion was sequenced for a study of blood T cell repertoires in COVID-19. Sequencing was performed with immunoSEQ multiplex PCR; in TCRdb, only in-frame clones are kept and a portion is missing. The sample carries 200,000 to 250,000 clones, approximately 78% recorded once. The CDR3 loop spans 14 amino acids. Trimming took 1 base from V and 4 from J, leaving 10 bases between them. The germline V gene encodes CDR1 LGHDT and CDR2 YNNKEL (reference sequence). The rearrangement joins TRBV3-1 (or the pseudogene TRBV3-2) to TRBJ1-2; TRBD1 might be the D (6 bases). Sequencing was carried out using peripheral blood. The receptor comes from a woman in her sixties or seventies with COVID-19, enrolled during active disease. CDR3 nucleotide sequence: TGTGCCAGCAGCCAAGGCAGGGGTGGCTATGGCTACACCTTC. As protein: CASSQGRGGYGYTF.